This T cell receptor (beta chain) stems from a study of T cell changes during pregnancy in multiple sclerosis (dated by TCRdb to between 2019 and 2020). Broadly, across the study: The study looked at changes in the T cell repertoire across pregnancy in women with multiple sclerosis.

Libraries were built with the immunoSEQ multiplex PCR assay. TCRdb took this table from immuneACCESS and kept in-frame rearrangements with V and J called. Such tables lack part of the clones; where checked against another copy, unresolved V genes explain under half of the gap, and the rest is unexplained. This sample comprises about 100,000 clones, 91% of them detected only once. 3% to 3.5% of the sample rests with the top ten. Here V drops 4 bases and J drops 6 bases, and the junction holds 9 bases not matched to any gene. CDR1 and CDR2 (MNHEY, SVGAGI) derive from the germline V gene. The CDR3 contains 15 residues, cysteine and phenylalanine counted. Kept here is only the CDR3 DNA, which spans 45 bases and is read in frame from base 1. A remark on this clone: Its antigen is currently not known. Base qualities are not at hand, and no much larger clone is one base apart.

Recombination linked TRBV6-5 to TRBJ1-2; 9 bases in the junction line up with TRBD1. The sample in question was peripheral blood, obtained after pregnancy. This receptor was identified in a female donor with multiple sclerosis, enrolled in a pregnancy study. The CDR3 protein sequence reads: CASSFWDRVGNGYTF. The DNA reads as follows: TGTGCCAGCAGTTTCTGGGACAGGGTCGGGAATGGCTACACCTTC.